Below, 17 T cell receptor beta chains from the same sample are listed, as sequenced in a study of T cell repertoires in cytomegalovirus infection. Each CDR3 protein gets one entry after TCRdb re-called the reads with MiXCR. The sample consists of roughly 500,000 distinct CDR3 sequences, roughly a third of them appearing once. These receptors lack a known antigen. The sequencing here drew on cultured PBMCs, taken from culture after CMV antigen stimulation. These receptors all stem from a human donor in good health (CMV status not recorded). Some clones in this sample may be carry-over from other donors' samples.

This clonotype was observed a few times. This chain connects TRBV29-1 to TRBJ2-1; D is unclear. Germline lookup yields CDR1 SQVTM and CDR2 ANQGSEA. Trimming removed 6 bases at V and 7 bases at J, with 7 bases between. This CDR3 contains 10 residues. This chain's CDR3 is CSVRGNEQFF. The CDR3 DNA follows: TGCAGCGTACGCGGAAATGAGCAGTTCTTC.

The chain combines TRBV18 with TRBJ1-6; 7 bases map to TRBD1. Germline trimming cut 2 bases from V and 10 bases from J; bases unmatched to any gene: 5. The CDR3 consists of 14 residues. The germline gives CDR1 KGHSH, CDR2 LQKENI. The CDR3 bases are TGTGCCAGCTCACCAACAGGGGAGGACTCACCCCTCCACTTT. Its translation: CASSPTGEDSPLHF.

A few counts support this clonotype. This chain uses TRBV19 with TRBJ1-1; 8 nucleotides agree with TRBD1. Germline V gene data show CDR1 as LNHDA and CDR2 as SQIVND (reference sequence). The trim removed 6 bases at V and 4 bases at J, leaving 10 bases unmatched. The CDR3 runs to 15 residues. In DNA, the CDR3 is TGTGCCAGTAGAGCCATCACAGGGGGGATCACTGAAGCTTTCTTT. Residues: CASRAITGGITEAFF. The full variable domain, in which reference TRBV19 and TRBJ1-1 provide the parts outside the CDR3, is DGGITQSPKYLFRKEGQNVTLSCEQNLNHDAMYWYRQDPGQGLRLIYYSQIVNDFQKGDIAEGYSVSREKKESFPLTVTSAQKNPTAFYLCASRAITGGITEAFFGQGTRLTVV.

This clonotype was detected many times. This rearrangement joins TRBV7-2 to TRBJ2-3; 8 bases are shared with TRBD2. Germline CDR1 is SGHTA and CDR2 is FQGNSA. The ends lost 0 bases at V and 5 bases at J; junction bases unmatched: 4. The CDR3 loop spans 15 amino acids. CDR3 amino acids: CASSLATSGRDTQYF. The CDR3 nucleotides read TGTGCCAGCAGCTTAGCCACAAGCGGGAGAGATACGCAGTATTTT.

This clonotype has a count of ten or more. This rearrangement joins TRBV7-6 to TRBJ2-1, with D hard to call. The V gene's germline CDR1 is SGHVS and CDR2 FNYEAQ. Trimming removed 2 bases from V and 0 bases from J, with 11 bases in between. This CDR3 spans 16 amino acids. Written as DNA, the CDR3 is TGTGCCAGCAGCTTATCTTCTGCATCCTCCTACAATGAGCAGTTCTTC. This codes for CASSLSSASSYNEQFF. Full variable domain (missing parts from reference TRBV7-6 and TRBJ2-1): GAGVSQSPRYKVTKRGQDVALRCDPISGHVSLYWYRQALGQGPEFLTYFNYEAQQDKSGLPNDRFSAERPEGSISTLTIQRTEQRDSAMYRCASSLSSASSYNEQFFGPGTRLTVL.

In this sample, this clonotype turned up once. Possible read error: a much larger clone is one base away. This sequence joins TRBV7-2 and TRBJ2-5, with D possibly being TRBD1 (6 bases). The V end was cut by 5 bases, the J end by 4 bases, with 17 bases between. CDR1 SGHTA and CDR2 FQGNSA come from the germline V gene. This CDR3 has 15 amino acids. CDR3 loop: CASSILQGWRETQYF. CDR3 DNA sequence: TGTGCCAGCAGCATCCTACAGGGATGGAGAGAGACCCAGTACTTC. The full variable domain, in which reference TRBV7-2 and TRBJ2-5 provide the parts outside the CDR3, is GAGVSQSPSNKVTEKGKDVELRCDPISGHTALYWYRQSLGQGLEFLIYFQGNSAPDKSGLPSDRFSAERTGGSVSTLTIQRTQQEDSAVYLCASSILQGWRETQYFGPGTRLLVL.

This clonotype was seen only a few times. The CDR3 DNA sequence: TGTGCCAGCAGCTCGGACACCGGGGAGCTGTTTTTT. It specifies CASSSDTGELFF. The V and J genes are TRBV11-2 and TRBJ2-2; D is unresolved. The CDR3 is made up of 12 amino acids. The ends were cut back, 4 bases at V and 3 bases at J, with 3 bases in the middle. The germline V gene encodes CDR1 SGHAT and CDR2 FQNNGV.

The chain is built from TRBV20-1 and TRBJ2-2; 8 positions match TRBD1. Looked up from germline, CDR1 is DFQATT and CDR2 is SNEGSKA (reference sequence). CDR3 length: 16 amino acids. With 5 bases clipped from V and 0 bases from J, the junction kept 8 bases outside the gene matches. The CDR3 bases are TGCAGTGCTCTCGGGACAGGCCGCGCGAACACCGGGGAGCTGTTTTTT. This codes for CSALGTGRANTGELFF.

The CDR3 region has the DNA TGTGCCAGCAGCGTGAACCCCAATGAGCAGTTCTTC. Its translation: CASSVNPNEQFF. J is TRBJ2-1 and V is TRBV9; no reliable D call. Per the germline V gene, CDR1 is SGDLS and CDR2 is YYNGEE. V lost 2 bases and J 6 bases, leaving 6 bases between the germline ends. The CDR3 is 12 amino acids.

The chain employs TRBV11-2 and TRBJ2-2; a possible D gene is TRBD1 (6 bases). Trimming removed 6 bases from V and 5 bases from J, with 28 bases in between. The CDR3 runs 19 residues. Germline lookup yields CDR1 SGHAT and CDR2 FQNNGV. The CDR3: CASSFEYRDGASITGELFF. The CDR3 DNA reads as TGTGCCAGCAGTTTCGAATACAGGGACGGTGCCTCAATTACCGGGGAGCTGTTTTTT.

This clonotype was detected once. No conserved phenylalanine or tryptophan is present at the end of the CDR3, so a read error is the likely explanation. This chain uses TRBV6-5 with TRBJ1-1, with 8 nucleotides matching TRBD1. CDR3 length equals 16 residues. Per the germline V gene, CDR1 is MNHEY and CDR2 is SVGAGI. V was clipped by 6 bases and J by 0 bases; unmatched bases: 9. The CDR3 is CASRFGQGIMNTEAFV. The CDR3 nucleotides are TGTGCCAGCAGGTTCGGACAGGGCATCATGAACACTGAAGCTTTCGTT.

The chain carries TRBV19 and TRBJ2-2, with 12 positions matching TRBD2. Germline V CDR1 and CDR2: LNHDA, SQIVND (reference sequence). The CDR3 covers 18 residues. Trimming cost V 5 bases and J 6 bases; bases outside gene matches: 13. CDR3 residues: CASSAETSGRRRSGELFF. DNA of the CDR3: TGTGCCAGTAGTGCGGAGACTAGCGGGAGAAGAAGGTCCGGGGAGCTGTTTTTT.

The chain has TRBV20-1 and TRBJ2-7; D unclear. The V gene lost 4 bases and the J gene lost 4 bases, with 8 bases spanning the gap. Germline loops: CDR1 DFQATT, CDR2 SNEGSKA (reference sequence). The CDR3 is made up of 11 amino acids. The CDR3 DNA reads TGCAGTGCTACCTATTTATACGAGCAGTACTTC. The encoded protein is CSATYLYEQYF.

The chain links TRBV4-1 to TRBJ2-1, with 12 positions matching TRBD2. J lost 10 bases, V lost 3 bases, and 7 bases had no gene match. The V gene's germline CDR1 is MGHRA and CDR2 YSYEKL. This CDR3 has 15 residues. CDR3 nucleotide sequence: TGCGCCAGCAGCCAGGACAGAACTAGCGGGAGGGAGCAGTTCTTC. This encodes CASSQDRTSGREQFF.

The CDR3 DNA reads as TGTGCCAGCAGTCGGCTAACAGGGGTTTCCTATGGCTACACCTTC. Its protein is CASSRLTGVSYGYTF. The J gene is TRBJ1-2, the V gene TRBV7-2; TRBD1 matches at 7 bases. There are 15 residues in the CDR3. Germline CDR1 reads SGHTA; CDR2 reads FQGNSA. J gave up 4 bases and V 6 bases, and 11 bases lay outside the gene matches.

This clonotype was found a few times. The chain recombines TRBV25-1 with TRBJ2-4; D call uncertain. The CDR3 length is 15 residues. The germline V and J ends were trimmed by 3 bases and 8 bases, with 17 bases remaining between them. Germline V CDR1 and CDR2: MGHDK, SYGVNS. The CDR3 DNA sequence: TGTGCCAGCAGTGAGAACCTGGCCGCCGGAGACATTCAGTACTTC. It is translated as CASSENLAAGDIQYF.

This clonotype was seen more than once but under ten times. The V gene is TRBV12-3 or TRBV12-4, the J gene TRBJ1-6; maybe TRBD1 (6 bases). CDR3 length: 16 amino acids. V lost 7 bases to trimming and J lost 6 bases, with 19 bases between them. The CDR3 nucleotides read TGTGCCAGCAAACTACGGGAGGGACAACGTAATTCACCCCTCCACTTT. This encodes CASKLREGQRNSPLHF.